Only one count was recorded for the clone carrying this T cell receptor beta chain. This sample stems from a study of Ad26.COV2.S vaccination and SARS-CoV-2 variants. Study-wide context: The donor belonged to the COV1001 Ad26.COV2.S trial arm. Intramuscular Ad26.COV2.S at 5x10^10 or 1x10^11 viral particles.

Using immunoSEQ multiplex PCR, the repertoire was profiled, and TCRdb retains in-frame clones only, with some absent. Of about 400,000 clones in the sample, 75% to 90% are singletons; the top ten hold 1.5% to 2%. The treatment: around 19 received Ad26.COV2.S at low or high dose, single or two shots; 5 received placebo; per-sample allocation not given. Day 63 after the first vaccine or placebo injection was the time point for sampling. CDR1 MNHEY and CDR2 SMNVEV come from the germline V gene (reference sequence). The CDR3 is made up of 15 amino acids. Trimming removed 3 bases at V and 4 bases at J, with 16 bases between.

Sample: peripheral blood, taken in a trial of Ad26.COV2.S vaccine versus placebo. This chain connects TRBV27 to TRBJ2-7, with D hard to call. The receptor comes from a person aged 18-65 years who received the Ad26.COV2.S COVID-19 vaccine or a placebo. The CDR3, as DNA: TGTGCCAGCAGTTTGCGCGCCAGGCCCCTTTACGAGCAGTACTTC. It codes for CASSLRARPLYEQYF.